The clone carrying this T cell receptor (beta chain) appeared once. What it recognizes is unknown. This entry comes from a study of vaccination effects on CD4 cells after COVID-19. Sequenced by immunoSEQ multiplex PCR; TCRdb stores in-frame clones only, minus some. The sample lists tens of thousands of clones, nearly 75% seen once, with around 5% in the top ten. Trimming removed 2 bases from V and 7 bases from J, with 12 bases in between. This CDR3 is built from 13 residues. CDR1 and CDR2 from the germline V gene are SGHDT and YYEEEE. Investigators separated out CD4+ T cells once about eleven days of culture had passed. The person was diagnosed with PCR-confirmed SARS-CoV-2 infection between March and December 2020. Each participant was given two doses of one vaccine (BNT162b2 or mRNA-1273).

This chain joins TRBV5-6 and TRBJ1-1; D is unresolved. This TCR came from a human donor who had a prior SARS-CoV-2 infection. This specimen was CD4+ T cells from PBMCs cultured without peptide, taken after COVID-19 vaccination. This chain's CDR3 is CASSFLGRIEAFF. The CDR3 nucleotides read TGTGCCAGCAGCTTCTTAGGACGGATTGAAGCTTTCTTT.